This T cell receptor beta chain was profiled in a study of blood T cell repertoires in COVID-19. Study summary: COVID-19 samples, acute and convalescent, were from the United States, Italy and Spain. T cells, B-cell-depleted T cells, or PBMCs provided the cDNA or gDNA that served as material.

In the original processing: Reference gene primer amplification gave estimated nucleated cell counts. The assay was immunoSEQ multiplex PCR, and TCRdb's table has in-frame clones only and misses some. V, J and clone size were drawn from that table, and D and trimming were deduced from the DNA. Among under 250,000 clones listed, more than 80% were seen once. This CDR3 is 16 amino acids long. The V end was cut by 3 bases, the J end by 4 bases, with 16 bases between. In germline, CDR1 is LNHDA, CDR2 SQIVND (reference sequence). This clone was detected a few times. The J gene is TRBJ2-1, the V gene TRBV19, with a weak D call TRBD2 (6 bases). The sequencing sample was made of peripheral blood. This receptor was taken from a human donor in a cohort sampled during active COVID-19. DNA of the CDR3: TGTGCCAGTAGTATTGGCGGGACCACCGTGTACAATGAGCAGTTCTTC. Amino acids: CASSIGGTTVYNEQFF.